This record concerns one T cell receptor beta chain sequence. Its antigen is currently unknown. The assay was immunoSEQ multiplex PCR, and TCRdb's table has in-frame clones only and misses some. Among under 80,000 clones, about 90% were seen once, and the ten largest hold under 0.85%. The data were obtained in a study of graft-versus-host responses after intestinal transplantation. On the study more broadly: The transplants performed in recipients were multivisceral, liver-intestinal, or isolated intestinal. Overall study results and limits: HvG clone declines early post-transplant were associated with peak circulating GvH levels.

V shed 6 bases and J shed 6 bases, with 20 bases lying between them. The length of the CDR3 is 16 residues. Germline CDR1 reads MNHEY; CDR2 reads SMNVEV (reference sequence). V usage is TRBV27 and J usage is TRBJ2-2; D might be TRBD2 (5 bases). The source of this sequence is a human patient who received an intestinal transplant, so some T cells may come from the graft donor. The source was PBMCs, collected 98 days after intestinal transplantation. The CDR3 spells CASRKGEGTLPGELFF. The CDR3 coding sequence is TGTGCCAGCAGAAAAGGAGAGGGTACTTTACCCGGGGAGCTGTTTTTT.